This is a list of T cell receptor beta chains from one sample in a study of CD8 T cells in ankylosing spondylitis. TCRdb ran MiXCR on the 5' RACE reads and lists one entry per CDR3 protein. Of 200,000 to 250,000 distinct CDR3 sequences listed, roughly 10% are singletons. The sample consisted of blood, either unsorted or a sorted T cell fraction (not recorded which). The source of these receptors is a male donor with ankylosing spondylitis or in good health (not recorded which). CDR3s include the opening cysteine and the closing phenylalanine or tryptophan. The D gene is left open where the match is weak. Where a row states a size, it is once, few, many or the class of an expanded clone; other rows omit it.

abundance	v_gene	j_gene	d_gene	CDR3aa	CDR3nt
few	TRBV6-1	TRBJ1-4	.	CASSEFVTEKLFF	TGTGCCAGCAGTGAATTCGTTACCGAAAAACTGTTTTTT
many	TRBV7-9	TRBJ1-1	.	CASSLSLGTEAFF	TGTGCCAGCAGCTTATCGTTGGGCACTGAAGCTTTCTTT
many	TRBV20-1	TRBJ2-1	.	CSAGAARNEQFF	TGCAGTGCGGGGGCCGCGAGAAATGAGCAGTTCTTC
few	TRBV7-9	TRBJ2-5	.	CASSRTIETQYF	TGTGCCAGCAGCCGGACGATTGAGACCCAGTACTTC
many	TRBV12-3/TRBV12-4	TRBJ2-7	.	CASSFQGTPQYF	TGTGCCAGCAGTTTCCAAGGAACCCCGCAGTACTTC
few	TRBV20-1	TRBJ2-1	.	CSARWVNRASEQFF	TGCAGTGCTAGATGGGTCAACCGAGCGAGCGAGCAGTTCTTC
many	TRBV20-1	TRBJ2-5	.	CSAREGGQETQYF	TGCAGTGCTAGAGAAGGGGGACAAGAGACCCAGTACTTC
many	TRBV29-1	TRBJ2-2	.	CSAGTTTGELFF	TGCAGCGCCGGGACGACCACCGGGGAGCTGTTTTTT
many	TRBV12-3/TRBV12-4	TRBJ2-7	.	CASSLGQYYEQYF	TGTGCCAGCAGTTTGGGACAATACTACGAGCAGTACTTC
many	TRBV10-1	TRBJ2-3	TRBD2	CASRDGTSGSRDTQYF	TGCGCCAGCCGGGACGGGACTAGCGGGAGTAGGGATACGCAGTATTTT
.	TRBV3-1	TRBJ2-7	.	CASSQQGPYEQYF	TGTGCCAGCAGCCAACAGGGACCCTACGAGCAGTACTTC
few	TRBV7-6	TRBJ1-6	.	CASSSRGGADNSPLHF	TGTGCCAGCAGCTCTCGGGGGGGGGCTGATAATTCACCCCTCCACTTT
.	TRBV7-2	TRBJ2-2	.	CASSLGRGNIGELFF	TGTGCCAGCAGCTTAGGCAGGGGAAATATCGGGGAGCTGTTTTTT
many	TRBV5-1	TRBJ2-1	TRBD2	CASSPQAGGNPYNEQFF	TGCGCCAGCAGCCCCCAAGCGGGGGGGAACCCTTACAATGAGCAGTTCTTC
many	TRBV30	TRBJ2-2	.	CAWGLHLPKRTGELFF	TGTGCCTGGGGTTTACATCTACCAAAAAGGACCGGGGAGCTGTTTTTT
many	TRBV5-1	TRBJ2-1	TRBD2	CASSLAPAGVSNEQFF	TGCGCCAGCAGCTTGGCCCCAGCGGGAGTATCGAATGAGCAGTTCTTC
many	TRBV12-3/TRBV12-4	TRBJ1-1	.	CASSVQRNTEAFF	TGTGCCAGCAGTGTCCAGAGGAACACTGAAGCTTTCTTT
few	TRBV20-1	TRBJ2-3	.	CSARGPAPKGADTQYF	TGCAGCGCTAGAGGACCGGCCCCCAAGGGGGCAGATACGCAGTATTTT
.	TRBV6-1	TRBJ2-3	TRBD1	CASSEYPGQLGLLQYF	TGTGCCAGCAGTGAATACCCGGGACAGTTAGGATTGTTGCAGTATTTT
.	TRBV5-4	TRBJ2-1	TRBD1	CASRRTGGSYNEQFF	TGTGCCAGCAGGCGAACAGGGGGGTCATACAATGAGCAGTTCTTC
many	TRBV12-3/TRBV12-4	TRBJ2-2	.	CANQGGTGELFF	TGTGCCAACCAGGGGGGCACCGGGGAGCTGTTTTTT
few	TRBV9	TRBJ2-5	.	CASSAEWGQETQYF	TGTGCCAGCAGCGCAGAATGGGGCCAAGAGACCCAGTACTTC
.	TRBV7-2	TRBJ1-4	.	CASSLGLRGEKLFF	TGTGCCAGCAGCTTAGGGCTAAGGGGGGAAAAACTGTTTTTT
.	TRBV25-1	TRBJ1-1	TRBD1	CASSEPNRGDTEAFF	TGTGCCAGCAGTGAACCCAACAGGGGGGACACTGAAGCTTTCTTT
few	TRBV5-1	TRBJ2-7	TRBD2	CASGTGGAGYEQYF	TGCGCCAGCGGAACGGGGGGGGCGGGCTACGAGCAGTACTTC